This entry lists 25 T cell receptor beta chains sequenced from one sample in a study of a mutant IDH1 vaccine in newly diagnosed glioma. These receptors have no identified antigens. The time point was: week 35, safety follow-up. Each dose delivered 300 ug of mutant IDH1 20-mer peptide subcutaneously with imiquimod. The table came from immunoSEQ multiplex PCR; TCRdb's copy has only in-frame clones and leaves some out. Among more than 40,000 clones, 88% were seen once, and the ten largest hold 5.7%. Sample: PBMCs, taken from a glioma patient whose treatment included an IDH1 peptide vaccine. Receptors originate from a woman aged 40-49 years with glioma.

This chain joins TRBV5-4 and TRBJ2-2, with 8 bases aligning to TRBD1. V lost 7 bases, J lost 9 bases, and 14 bases stayed unmatched. The CDR3 consists of 15 residues. CDR1 and CDR2 (germline): SGHNT, YYREEE (reference sequence). This CDR3 is CASGPGGARGRELFF. Written as DNA, the CDR3 is TGTGCCAGCGGCCCAGGGGGCGCTAGGGGTAGGGAGCTGTTTTTT.

The chain employs TRBV18 and TRBJ1-1, with unresolved D. Between the trimmed V and J ends, which lost 4 bases and 0 bases, there was a span of 9 bases. The germline V gene encodes CDR1 KGHSH and CDR2 LQKENI. The CDR3 covers 14 residues. The chain's CDR3 is CASSQQSLNTEAFF. CDR3 sequence (DNA): TGTGCCAGCTCACAACAGTCCCTGAACACTGAAGCTTTCTTT.

The chain carries TRBV19 and TRBJ1-2, with D perhaps TRBD1 (5 bases). The germline V gene encodes CDR1 LNHDA and CDR2 SQIVND (reference sequence). The CDR3 extends over 14 amino acids. V was trimmed by 6 bases and J by 5 bases, leaving 16 bases between them. CDR3 region: CASSVEGRGYGYTF. The CDR3 DNA follows: TGTGCCAGTAGCGTTGAGGGGAGGGGTTATGGCTACACCTTC.

The chain is built from TRBV5-1 and TRBJ2-1; TRBD2 matches 8 bases. Trimming removed 1 base from V and 0 bases from J; junction bases left unmatched: 3. From germline, CDR1 is SGHRS and CDR2 YFSETQ. The length of the CDR3 is 16 residues. The CDR3 coding sequence is TGCGCCAGCAGCTTGAAAGCGGGAGTCTCCTACAATGAGCAGTTCTTC. Amino acid sequence: CASSLKAGVSYNEQFF. The variable domain in full, completed from reference TRBV5-1 and TRBJ2-1, reads KAGVTQTPRYLIKTRGQQVTLSCSPISGHRSVSWYQQTPGQGLQFLFEYFSETQRNKGNFPGRFSGRQFSNSRSEMNVSTLELGDSALYLCASSLKAGVSYNEQFFGPGTRLTVL.

The chain joins TRBV4-1 to TRBJ2-1; 10 nucleotides line up with TRBD1. The CDR3 contains 15 residues. Germline CDR1 reads MGHRA; CDR2 reads YSYEKL. Losses at the gene ends were 0 bases for V and 4 bases for J; bases not matched to a gene: 0. CDR3 DNA sequence: TGCGCCAGCAGCCAAGAGGACAGGGGGTACAATGAGCAGTTCTTC. This sequence encodes CASSQEDRGYNEQFF.

This rearrangement joins TRBV27 to TRBJ1-1; 9 bases match TRBD1. Germline V gives CDR1 MNHEY, CDR2 SMNVEV (reference sequence). The CDR3 runs to 12 residues. V dropped 6 bases and J dropped 13; count of bases not matched to a gene: 9. The chain's CDR3 is CASRGTGGTGFF. The CDR3 DNA sequence: TGTGCCAGCAGGGGTACAGGGGGCACGGGTTTCTTT.

CDR3: CASSLFSGSYEQYF. The CDR3 DNA reads TGTGCCAGCAGTTTATTTAGCGGGAGCTACGAGCAGTACTTC. The chain uses TRBV27 and TRBJ2-7; 9 bases match TRBD2. The CDR3 loop spans 14 amino acids. The V segment lost 1 base and the J segment 3 bases; nucleotides outside the gene matches: 1. The germline V gene encodes CDR1 MNHEY and CDR2 SMNVEV (reference sequence).

This clone was seen just once. The rearrangement uses TRBV4-1 and TRBJ2-1; 8 nucleotides line up with TRBD2. The germline CDR1 and CDR2 sequences are MGHRA and YSYEKL. Trimming cost V 4 bases and J 6 bases; bases outside gene matches: 8. The CDR3 sequence is 15 residues long. CDR3: CASSPGTRMSNEQFF. CDR3 nucleotides: TGCGCCAGCAGCCCCGGGACTAGAATGAGCAATGAGCAGTTCTTC.

The chain carries TRBV30 and TRBJ1-1; 7 nucleotides match TRBD1. Trimming took 3 bases from V and 1 from J; bases not matched to a gene: 2. The length of the CDR3 is 13 residues. Germline V gives CDR1 GTSNPN, CDR2 SVGIG (reference sequence). The CDR3 DNA is TGTGCCTGGAGCCGACAGGGGAACACTGAAGCTTTCTTT. This sequence encodes CAWSRQGNTEAFF.

V usage is TRBV29-1 and J usage is TRBJ1-1; TRBD1 matches 7 bases. The CDR3 covers 12 residues. The V gene end was trimmed by 6 bases and the J gene end by 4 bases; junction bases not matched to a gene: 5. Germline CDR1 and CDR2: SQVTM and ANQGSEA. CDR3 in DNA: TGCAGCGTGAGGCAGGGGGGCACTGAAGCTTTCTTT. Encoded protein: CSVRQGGTEAFF. The entire variable domain, with the rest obtained from reference TRBV29-1 and TRBJ1-1, is as follows: SAVISQKPSRDICQRGTSLTIQCQVDSQVTMMFWYRQQPGQSLTLIATANQGSEATYESGFVIDKFPISRPNLTFSTLTVSNMSPEDSSIYLCSVRQGGTEAFFGQGTRLTVV.

This clone came up once. The rearrangement joins TRBV2 to TRBJ1-5; the D is unclear. The V gene's germline CDR1 is SNHLY and CDR2 FYNNEI. V shed 7 bases and J shed 5 bases, with 12 bases lying between them. The CDR3 is 13 residues long. The CDR3 nucleotides are TGTGCCAGCAAGGTGGAGGGAGATCAGCCCCAGCATTTT. It translates to CASKVEGDQPQHF. The entire variable domain, with the rest obtained from reference TRBV2 and TRBJ1-5, is as follows: EPEVTQTPSHQVTQMGQEVILRCVPISNHLYFYWYRQILGQKVEFLVSFYNNEISEKSEIFDDQFSVERPDGSNFTLKIRSTKLEDSAMYFCASKVEGDQPQHFGDGTRLSIL.

V and J are TRBV2 and TRBJ2-5, with a possible D match to TRBD1 (5 bases). The CDR3 runs to 15 residues. With 5 bases removed from V and 0 bases from J, the gap between germline ends came to 13 bases. CDR1 SNHLY and CDR2 FYNNEI come from the germline V gene. The CDR3: CASSNTRGNQETQYF. CDR3 in DNA: TGTGCCAGCAGTAACACAAGGGGCAACCAAGAGACCCAGTACTTC.

The chain joins TRBV7-9 to TRBJ2-7; D not resolved. V dropped 8 bases and J dropped 7 bases, with 21 bases sitting between them. The germline V gene has CDR1 SEHNR and CDR2 FQNEAQ (reference sequence). The CDR3 loop spans 14 amino acids. Written as DNA, the CDR3 is TGTGCCAGCGGGTCTATGGCCCCGCTTCAGGAGCAGTACTTC. Protein sequence: CASGSMAPLQEQYF.

The chain carries TRBV5-1 and TRBJ1-3; TRBD1 matches at 8 bases. This CDR3 region has 14 residues. The germline V gene has CDR1 SGHRS and CDR2 YFSETQ. Trimming at V came to 4 bases and at J to 4 bases, leaving 4 bases not matched to a gene. CDR3 DNA sequence: TGCGCCAGCAGCCGGACAGGGACAGGAAACACCATATATTTT. Translating it yields CASSRTGTGNTIYF. The full variable domain, with the rest looked up from reference TRBV5-1 and TRBJ1-3, is KAGVTQTPRYLIKTRGQQVTLSCSPISGHRSVSWYQQTPGQGLQFLFEYFSETQRNKGNFPGRFSGRQFSNSRSEMNVSTLELGDSALYLCASSRTGTGNTIYFGEGSWLTVV.

The chain joins TRBV4-1 to TRBJ1-1, with a possible D match to TRBD1 (5 bases). Looked up from germline, CDR1 is MGHRA and CDR2 is YSYEKL. V was cut by 4 bases and J by 1 base, with 10 bases left in between. This CDR3 is 14 amino acids long. The CDR3 DNA follows: TGCGCCAGCAGCCCCGGACATACGAACACTGAAGCTTTCTTT. This codes for CASSPGHTNTEAFF.

The chain uses TRBV18 and TRBJ1-1; maybe TRBD1 (6 bases). The CDR3 has 18 amino acids. Trimming cost V 3 bases and J 2 bases, with 22 bases left between them. The germline V gene encodes CDR1 KGHSH and CDR2 LQKENI. As DNA, the CDR3 is TGTGCCAGCTCACCGAGAAGGCCAGGGGATGGGATTAACACTGAAGCTTTCTTT. Amino acids: CASSPRRPGDGINTEAFF.

The J gene is TRBJ1-5, the V gene TRBV7-2; D is uncertain. Germline lookup yields CDR1 SGHTA and CDR2 FQGNSA. V was cut by 0 bases and J by 5 bases, with 2 bases left in between. The CDR3 is made up of 12 amino acids. The CDR3 sequence: CASSLAHQPQHF. The CDR3 coding sequence is TGTGCCAGCAGCTTAGCACATCAGCCCCAGCATTTT.

In its sample, this clone was seen a few times. The rearrangement uses TRBV4-1 and TRBJ1-1; D remains ambiguous. This CDR3 comprises 14 residues. V lost 1 base and J 1 base, leaving 7 bases between the germline ends. Germline values: CDR1 MGHRA, CDR2 YSYEKL. The CDR3 protein is CASSQVVGNTEAFF. In DNA, the CDR3 is TGCGCCAGCAGCCAAGTCGTGGGGAACACTGAAGCTTTCTTT.

The chain is built from TRBV27 and TRBJ1-2, with D possibly matching TRBD1 (6 bases). V lost 6 bases and J lost 8, with 19 bases in between. CDR1 MNHEY and CDR2 SMNVEV come from the germline V gene (reference sequence). The CDR3 runs 14 residues. CDR3: CASSPRGLSGGYTF. CDR3 in DNA: TGTGCCAGCAGCCCCCGGGGGCTTTCGGGGGGCTACACCTTC.

CDR3 amino acids: CASSFEGAGTTGELFF. The DNA of the CDR3 is TGTGCCAGCAGCTTCGAGGGGGCTGGTACCACCGGGGAGCTGTTTTTT. V and J are TRBV7-9 and TRBJ2-2, with 7 bases identical to TRBD1. Trimming cost V 3 bases and J 4 bases; bases outside gene matches: 8. The germline CDR1 and CDR2 sequences are SEHNR and FQNEAQ (reference sequence). The CDR3 totals 16 residues. The full variable domain, rest sourced from reference TRBV7-9 and TRBJ2-2, is DTGVSQNPRHKITKRGQNVTFRCDPISEHNRLYWYRQTLGQGPEFLTYFQNEAQLEKSRLLSDRFSAERPKGSFSTLEIQRTEQGDSAMYLCASSFEGAGTTGELFFGEGSRLTVL.

The chain carries TRBV7-9 and TRBJ2-6; no clear D. CDR3 size: 13 residues. CDR1 is SEHNR and CDR2 is FQNEAQ in the germline V gene (reference sequence). The V and J ends lost 8 bases and 4 bases respectively, with 9 bases between them. CDR3: CASLIGGANVLTF. DNA for the CDR3: TGTGCCAGCTTGATTGGAGGGGCCAACGTCCTGACTTTC.

The chain has TRBV2 and TRBJ2-4; 7 positions agree with TRBD2. This CDR3 spans 15 amino acids. Germline lookup yields CDR1 SNHLY and CDR2 FYNNEI. The ends lost 7 bases at V and 4 bases at J; junction bases unmatched: 10. CDR3 nucleotides: TGTGCCAGCAAGGGGTCGCTAGCGGCTAAAAACATTCAGTACTTC. Protein product: CASKGSLAAKNIQYF.

The genes are TRBV5-4 and TRBJ2-5; 7 bases are shared with TRBD1. This CDR3 is 13 amino acids long. CDR1 is SGHNT, CDR2 YYREEE, per germline (reference sequence). J gave up 2 bases and V 4 bases, and 2 bases lay outside the gene matches. The CDR3: CASSRGQQETQYF. For the CDR3, the DNA is TGTGCCAGCAGCCGGGGACAGCAAGAGACCCAGTACTTC.

The chain uses TRBV7-9 and TRBJ2-6; 8 bases are shared with TRBD1. Trimming removed 4 bases from V and 1 base from J; junction bases left unmatched: 12. The germline CDR1 and CDR2 sequences are SEHNR and FQNEAQ (reference sequence). The CDR3 has 19 amino acids. The CDR3 sequence is CASSYPVRGRESGANVLTF. The CDR3 DNA reads as TGTGCCAGCAGCTACCCCGTCAGGGGGCGAGAATCTGGGGCCAACGTCCTGACTTTC.

The rearrangement links TRBV27 to TRBJ2-7; 8 bases are shared with TRBD2. The CDR3 length is 14 residues. V gave up 3 bases and J gave up 6 bases; unmatched junction bases: 7. CDR1 and CDR2 from the germline V gene are MNHEY and SMNVEV (reference sequence). CDR3 sequence reads: CASSLSGGGVEQYF. The CDR3 bases are TGTGCCAGCAGTTTGAGCGGGGGCGGAGTCGAGCAGTACTTC.